These 28 T cell receptor beta chains came from one sample sequenced in a study of CD8+ T cells in alopecia areata. The authors extracted RNA and reverse transcribed it into cDNA as the sequencing template. Assay: immunoSEQ multiplex PCR; the TCRdb copy retains only in-frame clones and omits some. The data show fewer than 350,000 clones, 58% seen once. Treatment: oral pan-JAK inhibitor, 5-10 mg twice daily. The sequences come from CD4+ T cells sorted from blood, collected at week 24, from a patient treated with tofacitinib. These receptors came from a human donor with alopecia areata.

Only a few counts were recorded for this clone. The V gene is TRBV29-1, the J gene TRBJ2-1; 10 nucleotides align to TRBD2. The V segment lost 6 bases and the J segment 2 bases; nucleotides outside the gene matches: 4. The CDR3 has 14 residues. CDR1 is SQVTM, CDR2 ANQGSEA, per germline. The CDR3 DNA reads TGCAGCGTAGCTAGCGGGGGAACCTACAATGAGCAGTTCTTC. It yields the protein CSVASGGTYNEQFF.

The genes are TRBV7-2 and TRBJ2-5; TRBD1 agrees at 7 bases. Looked up from germline, CDR1 is SGHTA and CDR2 is FQGNSA. The V and J ends lost 3 bases and 4 bases, in that order; junction bases with no gene match: 11. The CDR3 has 16 amino acids. CDR3 in DNA: TGTGCCAGCAGCTTCGACGAGGGGGCTAACCGAGAGACCCAGTACTTC. It encodes CASSFDEGANRETQYF.

This chain connects TRBV7-2 to TRBJ2-5; 11 bases are a match to TRBD2. Germline V gene data show CDR1 as SGHTA and CDR2 as FQGNSA. V shed 3 bases and J 5 bases; nucleotides not matched to a gene: 5. This CDR3 contains 15 residues. The CDR3 coding sequence is TGTGCCAGCAGCTTTAGCGGGGGGGCCGTCGAGACCCAGTACTTC. This encodes CASSFSGGAVETQYF.

This chain uses TRBV28 with TRBJ2-5; D might be TRBD1 (6 bases). Germline CDR1 is MDHEN and CDR2 is SYDVKM. This CDR3 has 13 residues. The V end was cut by 8 bases, the J end by 1 base, with 11 bases between. This CDR3 reads CASGRTAQETQYF. CDR3 coding DNA: TGTGCCAGCGGTAGGACAGCCCAAGAGACCCAGTACTTC. Combining the CDR3 with reference TRBV28 and TRBJ2-5 gives the whole variable domain DVKVTQSSRYLVKRTGEKVFLECVQDMDHENMFWYRQDPGLGLRLIYFSYDVKMKEKGDIPEGYSVSREKKERFSLILESASTNQTSMYLCASGRTAQETQYFGPGTRLLVL.

This clone turned up a few times. The rearrangement links TRBV7-8 to TRBJ2-1; TRBD1 matches at 7 bases. CDR3 length equals 13 residues. Germline loops: CDR1 SGHVS, CDR2 FQNEAQ. CDR3 protein: CATTGSPDNEQFF. In DNA form, the CDR3 reads TGTGCAACGACAGGGTCTCCTGACAATGAGCAGTTCTTC. The full variable domain, in which reference TRBV7-8 and TRBJ2-1 provide the parts outside the CDR3, is GAGVSQSPRYKVAKRGQDVALRCDPISGHVSLFWYQQALGQGPEFLTYFQNEAQLDKSGLPSDRFFAERPEGSVSTLKIQRTQQEDSAVYLCATTGSPDNEQFFGPGTRLTVL.

This clone was seen more than once but under ten times. V usage is TRBV19 and J usage is TRBJ1-2; a possible D gene is TRBD1 (5 bases). V was cut by 3 bases and J by 6 bases, with 11 bases left in between. The CDR3 spans 13 residues. The germline CDR1 and CDR2 sequences are LNHDA and SQIVND (reference sequence). The CDR3 region is CASSIGGVHGYTF. The CDR3 nucleotides are TGTGCCAGTAGTATTGGAGGGGTTCATGGCTACACCTTC.

The rearrangement links TRBV5-1 to TRBJ1-1; D possibly corresponds to TRBD1 (5 bases). V lost 3 bases, J lost 5 bases, and 17 bases lay in between. This CDR3 region has 15 residues. The germline CDR1 and CDR2 sequences are SGHRS and YFSETQ. The CDR3 reads CASSSLAWGGTEAFF. CDR3 DNA sequence: TGCGCCAGCAGCTCTCTTGCTTGGGGGGGAACTGAAGCTTTCTTT.

The CDR3 region has the DNA TGTGCCAGCAGCTTACGGTCGCGGGGCCACATGGAGCAGTTCTTC. The encoded protein is CASSLRSRGHMEQFF. The rearrangement links TRBV7-9 to TRBJ2-1; maybe TRBD2 (6 bases). The CDR3 spans 15 residues. The germline V gene encodes CDR1 SEHNR and CDR2 FQNEAQ (reference sequence). Trimming left V 2 bases short and J 10 bases short, with 18 bases between.

The V gene is TRBV29-1, the J gene TRBJ1-2; D gene ambiguous. The germline V gene has CDR1 SQVTM and CDR2 ANQGSEA. V dropped 2 bases and J dropped 7 bases, with 14 bases sitting between them. CDR3 length equals 13 residues. CDR3 sequence: CSVEPPDKGGYTF. The DNA of the CDR3 is TGCAGCGTTGAACCCCCCGACAAAGGTGGCTACACCTTC.

The gene calls are TRBV30 and TRBJ2-5; perhaps TRBD1 as D (5 bases). V lost 3 bases to trimming and J lost 4 bases, with 12 bases between them. The CDR3 loop spans 13 amino acids. Germline loops: CDR1 GTSNPN, CDR2 SVGIG (reference sequence). Written as DNA, the CDR3 is TGTGCCTGGAGCTATCAGCAGGGAGAGACCCAGTACTTC. As protein: CAWSYQQGETQYF.

The V gene is TRBV29-1, the J gene TRBJ1-2; tentatively, D is TRBD1 (5 bases). Germline V gene lookup returns CDR1 SQVTM and CDR2 ANQGSEA. CDR3 length: 13 residues. With 6 bases removed from V and 3 bases from J, the gap between germline ends came to 14 bases. The CDR3 is CSVAGDADYGYTF. DNA for the CDR3: TGCAGCGTGGCGGGGGACGCGGACTATGGCTACACCTTC.

This clone was counted between two and nine times. Other DNA variants within this sample encode the same CDR3. This chain links TRBV6-6 with TRBJ2-5; no reliable D call. The CDR3 length is 10 residues. Germline CDR1 reads MNHNY; CDR2 reads SVGAGI (reference sequence). Deletions cut 8 bases from V and 2 bases from J, with 3 bases between. The CDR3 coding sequence is TGTGCCAGCGGTCAAGAGACCCAGTACTTC. Translation: CASGQETQYF.

This clone has more than one count but fewer than ten. The genes are TRBV28 and TRBJ2-2, with D hard to call. Germline values: CDR1 MDHEN, CDR2 SYDVKM. The CDR3 consists of 11 residues. V dropped 5 bases and J dropped 8 bases, with 6 bases sitting between them. For the CDR3, the DNA is TGTGCCAGCAGTCTCCCTGGGGAGCTGTTTTTT. Its translation: CASSLPGELFF.

This clone was seen more than once but under ten times. The chain uses TRBV5-4 and TRBJ2-3, with TRBD2 matching 8 bases. The germline V gene has CDR1 SGHNT and CDR2 YYREEE (reference sequence). The length of the CDR3 is 17 residues. Trimming cost V 4 bases and J 5 bases; bases outside gene matches: 15. The CDR3 bases are TGTGCCAGCAGCAAAGGAGGCGGGGGGAGGACAAGAGATACGCAGTATTTT. It is translated as CASSKGGGGRTRDTQYF.

This clone was picked up many times. The rearrangement uses TRBV10-3 and TRBJ2-1; 9 bases align to TRBD2. J lost 8 bases, V lost 0 bases, and 5 bases had no gene match. Germline values: CDR1 ENHRY, CDR2 SYGVKD. CDR3 length equals 15 residues. The CDR3 loop is CAISESSGGFHEQFF. The CDR3 region has the DNA TGTGCCATCAGTGAGTCCAGCGGGGGGTTCCATGAGCAGTTCTTC.

The J gene is TRBJ2-5, the V gene TRBV5-1; D is unresolved. The germline V gene encodes CDR1 SGHRS and CDR2 YFSETQ. The V gene lost 3 bases and the J gene lost 0 bases, with 3 bases spanning the gap. The CDR3 has 12 amino acids. The CDR3 DNA reads as TGCGCCAGCAGCTACAACCAAGAGACCCAGTACTTC. Its protein is CASSYNQETQYF. Full variable domain (remainder filled in from reference TRBV5-1 and TRBJ2-5): KAGVTQTPRYLIKTRGQQVTLSCSPISGHRSVSWYQQTPGQGLQFLFEYFSETQRNKGNFPGRFSGRQFSNSRSEMNVSTLELGDSALYLCASSYNQETQYFGPGTRLLVL.

The chain uses TRBV6-6 and TRBJ2-7; no reliable D call. There are 12 residues in the CDR3. Trimming shortened V by 0 bases and J by 7 bases, and 7 bases separated the two germline ends. Per the germline V gene, CDR1 is MNHNY and CDR2 is SVGAGI (reference sequence). CDR3 bases: TGTGCCAGCAGTTACTCGAATCGGGAGCAGTACTTC. This gives the protein CASSYSNREQYF.

The chain has TRBV30 and TRBJ2-7, with D uncertain. Germline V gene data show CDR1 as GTSNPN and CDR2 as SVGIG (reference sequence). The CDR3 loop spans 12 amino acids. Trimming shortened V by 4 bases and J by 0 bases, and 7 bases separated the two germline ends. The CDR3 protein is CAWTKPSYEQYF. CDR3 sequence (DNA): TGTGCCTGGACCAAACCCTCCTACGAGCAGTACTTC.

This rearrangement joins TRBV5-1 to TRBJ1-6, with 8 bases fitting TRBD1. Germline V gives CDR1 SGHRS, CDR2 YFSETQ. This CDR3 comprises 15 residues. The trim removed 4 bases at V and 7 bases at J, leaving 7 bases unmatched. Written as DNA, the CDR3 is TGCGCCAGCAGCGGGGGACAGGCGAGGAATTCACCCCTCCACTTT. Translation: CASSGGQARNSPLHF.

The genes are TRBV30 and TRBJ1-2; weak D call: TRBD1 (6 bases). The V and J ends lost 4 bases and 14 bases respectively, with 23 bases between them. The length of the CDR3 is 13 residues. CDR1 GTSNPN and CDR2 SVGIG come from the germline V gene (reference sequence). The CDR3 reads CAWTLSTGRGNTF. The CDR3 region has the DNA TGTGCCTGGACCCTATCTACAGGGAGGGGGAATACCTTC.

The gene calls are TRBV5-6 and TRBJ1-2; perhaps TRBD1 as D (6 bases). The CDR3 is 14 residues long. Between the trimmed V and J ends, which lost 4 bases and 7 bases, there was a span of 17 bases. Per germline, CDR1 SGHDT and CDR2 YYEEEE. CDR3: CASSAPGGAVGYTF. In DNA form, the CDR3 reads TGTGCCAGCAGCGCCCCTGGGGGGGCGGTTGGCTACACCTTC.

The chain joins TRBV7-9 to TRBJ2-7, with D unresolved. The CDR3 has 14 residues. Trimming stripped 1 base from V and 2 bases from J, with 9 bases between. Germline V lookup: CDR1 SEHNR, CDR2 FQNEAQ (reference sequence). The CDR3 loop reads CASSLVAATYEQYF. CDR3 bases: TGTGCCAGCAGCTTAGTTGCGGCAACCTACGAGCAGTACTTC.

The chain recombines TRBV30 with TRBJ1-2, with D unresolved. CDR3 length: 15 residues. Trimming left V 2 bases short and J 0 bases short, with 13 bases between. CDR1 is GTSNPN, CDR2 SVGIG, per germline (reference sequence). The CDR3 here is CAWSPAGGTNYGYTF. CDR3 bases: TGTGCCTGGAGTCCGGCGGGAGGCACTAACTATGGCTACACCTTC.

The chain carries TRBV19 and TRBJ1-1; D may be TRBD1 (6 bases). The V and J ends lost 3 bases and 4 bases respectively, with 9 bases between them. Germline lookup yields CDR1 LNHDA and CDR2 SQIVND (reference sequence). The CDR3 has 13 residues. CDR3 sequence reads: CASSIGRGTEAFF. CDR3 in DNA: TGTGCCAGTAGTATCGGCAGGGGCACTGAAGCTTTCTTT.

The chain couples TRBV7-2 to TRBJ2-5; D may be TRBD2 (7 bases). The ends were cut back, 5 bases at V and 14 bases at J, with 15 bases in the middle. The CDR3 runs to 11 residues. The V gene's germline CDR1 is SGHTA and CDR2 FQGNSA. The DNA for the CDR3 is TGTGCCAGCAGCCAGGACGCGGGGGCCTACTTC. Its translation: CASSQDAGAYF.

The chain couples TRBV4-3 to TRBJ2-1; TRBD1 agrees at 7 bases. With V trimmed by 3 bases and J by 5 bases, 13 bases remained unmatched. This CDR3 spans 17 amino acids. Looked up from germline, CDR1 is LGHNA and CDR2 is YSLEER. CDR3 DNA sequence: TGCGCCAGCAGCCATCATTCCGGGACAGCCCTCGACAATGAGCAGTTCTTC. Translating gives CASSHHSGTALDNEQFF.

The J gene is TRBJ1-1, the V gene TRBV9; D call uncertain. The CDR3 loop spans 13 amino acids. Germline values: CDR1 SGDLS, CDR2 YYNGEE. The ends were cut back, 0 bases at V and 5 bases at J, with 8 bases in the middle. CDR3 bases: TGTGCCAGCAGCGTAGACCGGAGTACTGAAGCTTTCTTT. This gives the protein CASSVDRSTEAFF.

This clone came up a few times. V usage is TRBV5-1 and J usage is TRBJ2-3; 7 bases match TRBD2. V lost 4 bases, J lost 0 bases, and 8 bases stayed unmatched. CDR3 size: 16 residues. Per germline, CDR1 SGHRS and CDR2 YFSETQ. Here the CDR3 reads CASSLEASGSTDTQYF. The CDR3 DNA reads TGCGCCAGCAGCCTGGAGGCTAGCGGAAGCACAGATACGCAGTATTTT.